One and the same sample provided the 6 T cell receptor beta chains below, sequenced in a study of cytomegalovirus exposure and HLA in healthy donors. The method was immunoSEQ multiplex PCR; TCRdb's version includes in-frame clones alone and lacks a portion of them. The table lists some 130,000 clones, approximately 84% of them singletons, with just under 30% in the top ten. Sequenced: PBMCs. The source of these receptors is a man aged 25 to 45 in good health and CMV-seropositive.

The V call is TRBV2, the J call TRBJ1-1; tentatively, D is TRBD1 (5 bases). Germline V gene data show CDR1 as SNHLY and CDR2 as FYNNEI. V was clipped by 6 bases and J by 1 base, with 15 bases between them. This CDR3 has 15 amino acids. CDR3 region: CASSASGQGNTEAFF. Written as DNA, the CDR3 is TGTGCCAGCAGCGCTTCCGGGCAGGGGAACACTGAAGCTTTCTTT.

The table lists this clone with a few counts. V usage is TRBV30 and J usage is TRBJ1-1; weak D call: TRBD1 (5 bases). Deletions cut 2 bases from V and 3 bases from J, with 7 bases between. Germline V lookup: CDR1 GTSNPN, CDR2 SVGIG (reference sequence). This CDR3 has 12 amino acids. CDR3 sequence reads: CAWSWGDTEAFF. The CDR3 DNA follows: TGTGCCTGGAGTTGGGGGGACACTGAAGCTTTCTTT.

The chain employs TRBV2 and TRBJ1-1; the D gene is possibly TRBD1 (5 bases). Between the trimmed V and J ends, which lost 8 bases and 1 base, there was a span of 14 bases. This CDR3 spans 14 amino acids. Per the germline V gene, CDR1 is SNHLY and CDR2 is FYNNEI. CDR3 residues: CASSSTVSNTEAFF. Here the CDR3 DNA reads TGTGCCAGCTCTTCGACAGTTTCGAACACTGAAGCTTTCTTT. The full variable domain, rest sourced from reference TRBV2 and TRBJ1-1, is EPEVTQTPSHQVTQMGQEVILRCVPISNHLYFYWYRQILGQKVEFLVSFYNNEISEKSEIFDDQFSVERPDGSNFTLKIRSTKLEDSAMYFCASSSTVSNTEAFFGQGTRLTVV.

The rearrangement joins TRBV2 to TRBJ1-5; 7 nucleotides line up with TRBD1. Germline loops: CDR1 SNHLY, CDR2 FYNNEI. Germline trimming cut 6 bases from V and 4 bases from J; bases unmatched to any gene: 9. This CDR3 region has 15 residues. The CDR3 loop is CASSAGQAQNQPQHF. The DNA of the CDR3 is TGTGCCAGCAGCGCAGGACAGGCCCAAAATCAGCCCCAGCATTTT.

V usage is TRBV14 and J usage is TRBJ1-4, with 11 bases lining up with TRBD1. Trimming cost V 4 bases and J 1 base; bases outside gene matches: 5. Germline V gene sequence: CDR1 SGHDN, CDR2 FVKESK. The CDR3 totals 17 residues. The CDR3 here is CASSPWTGGLTNEKLFF. In nucleotides, the CDR3 is TGTGCCAGCAGCCCTTGGACAGGGGGCTTAACTAATGAAAAACTGTTTTTT. The full variable domain, in which reference TRBV14 and TRBJ1-4 provide the parts outside the CDR3, is EAGVTQFPSHSVIEKGQTVTLRCDPISGHDNLYWYRRVMGKEIKFLLHFVKESKQDESGMPNNRFLAERTGGTYSTLKVQPAELEDSGVYFCASSPWTGGLTNEKLFFGSGTQLSVL.

In its sample, this clone was seen a few times. The V and J genes are TRBV6-1 and TRBJ2-2, with D unresolved. The CDR3 has 15 residues. V lost 3 bases, J lost 6 bases, and 14 bases lay in between. The V gene's germline CDR1 is MNHNS and CDR2 SASEGT. The CDR3 loop reads CASSEPRQSPGELFF. In DNA form, the CDR3 reads TGTGCCAGCAGTGAGCCCCGACAAAGCCCCGGGGAGCTGTTTTTT.